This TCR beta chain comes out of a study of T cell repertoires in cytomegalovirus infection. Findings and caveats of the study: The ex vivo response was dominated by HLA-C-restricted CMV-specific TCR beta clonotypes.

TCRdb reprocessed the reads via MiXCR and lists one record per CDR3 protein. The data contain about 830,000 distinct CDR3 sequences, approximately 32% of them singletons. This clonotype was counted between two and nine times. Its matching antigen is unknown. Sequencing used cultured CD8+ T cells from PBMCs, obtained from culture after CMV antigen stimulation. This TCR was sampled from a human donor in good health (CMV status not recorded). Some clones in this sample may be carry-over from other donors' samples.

The CDR3, as DNA: TGTGCCAGCACCGGGACAGGGGGCGGAACCGGGGAGCTGTTTTTT. It yields the protein CASTGTGGGTGELFF. The chain uses TRBV6-1 and TRBJ2-2; 12 nucleotides agree with TRBD1. V shed 7 bases, J shed 5 bases, and the junction held 5 bases outside the gene matches. This CDR3 contains 15 residues. Germline lookup yields CDR1 MNHNS and CDR2 SASEGT.